These T cell receptor beta chains were read from a single sample in a study of T cell responses to AZD1222 COVID-19 vaccine. Some clones are missing from TCRdb's copy, which holds only in-frame ones; the method was immunoSEQ multiplex PCR. The table has roughly 180,000 clones, around 93% seen once. Sequencing was performed on peripheral blood, taken on day 0 of AZD1222 vaccination. The receptors come from an adult in good health. The CDR3 runs from the conserved cysteine through the conserved F or W. The D gene is left open where the match is weak. Size is stated for part of the rows, as once, few or many counts, or as a class when the clone is expanded.

V,J,D,size,DNA,CDR3
TRBV29-1,TRBJ2-2,NA,few,TGCAGCGTTGGTGGGGCCAAGGACACCGGGGAGCTGTTTTTT,CSVGGAKDTGELFF
TRBV27,TRBJ2-5,NA,NA,TGTGCCAGCAGCCCTACCCTAGCGTTTCAAGAGACCCAGTACTTC,CASSPTLAFQETQYF
TRBV7-2,TRBJ2-3,TRBD2,NA,TGTGCCAGCAGCTTATCGGCGGGAGGGGCAGATACGCAGTATTTT,CASSLSAGGADTQYF
TRBV9,TRBJ2-2,TRBD2,once,TGTGCCAGCAGCGGAACTAGCGGGAATGTCGGGGAGCTGTTTTTT,CASSGTSGNVGELFF
TRBV20-1,TRBJ2-1,TRBD1,NA,TGCAGTGCTAGTGAACAGGGGTCTGAGCAGTTCTTC,CSASEQGSEQFF
TRBV15,TRBJ1-5,TRBD1,NA,TGTGCCACCAGCAAGGCGGGACAGGGGTTTCAGCCCCAGCATTTT,CATSKAGQGFQPQHF
TRBV28,TRBJ1-4,TRBD1,NA,TGTGCCAGCAGTTTCTATACAGGGGCGGGTGAAAAACTGTTTTTT,CASSFYTGAGEKLFF
TRBV27,TRBJ2-7,NA,NA,TGTGCCAGCAGTGTCTCCTACGAGCAGTACTTC,CASSVSYEQYF
TRBV12-3/TRBV12-4,TRBJ1-2,TRBD1,NA,TGTGCCAGCAGTCCTTCTACAGGGGTTGGCTACACCTTC,CASSPSTGVGYTF
TRBV29-1,TRBJ2-7,NA,NA,TGCAGCGGCGGGGGCACCTACGAGCAGTACTTC,CSGGGTYEQYF
TRBV27,TRBJ1-2,NA,NA,TGTGCCAGCGGGTCCAGTGGAGGCCTAGTCTATGGCTACACCTTC,CASGSSGGLVYGYTF
TRBV6-5,TRBJ2-7,TRBD1,once,TGTGCCAGCGTGTTGGCAGGGGGCAACAACGAGCAGTACTTC,CASVLAGGNNEQYF
TRBV6-5,TRBJ1-2,NA,NA,TGTGCCAGCAGCCGCCCCGGGGCGAACTATGGCTACACCTTC,CASSRPGANYGYTF
TRBV19,TRBJ1-2,NA,NA,TGTGCCAGTAGCCGCCCAACAGGAAGGAATGGCTACACCTTC,CASSRPTGRNGYTF
TRBV30,TRBJ2-7,NA,NA,TGTGCCTGGAGTGTACGATGGGAGCAGTACTTC,CAWSVRWEQYF
TRBV11-2,TRBJ1-4,NA,NA,TGTGCCAGCAGCACCACCTCCCGGGGACGGGGGGAAAAACTGTTTTTT,CASSTTSRGRGEKLFF
TRBV28,TRBJ1-5,TRBD1,NA,TGTGCCAGCAGTTCCTGGACAGGGTTTAGCAATCAGCCCCAGCATTTT,CASSSWTGFSNQPQHF
TRBV7-6,TRBJ1-3,TRBD1,NA,TGTGCCAGCAGCCCGATAACAGGGGAGAACACTGGAAACACCATATATTTT,CASSPITGENTGNTIYF
TRBV27,TRBJ2-5,TRBD1,NA,TGTGCCAGCAGTCGACAGGGTGGTAGGGAGACCCAGTACTTC,CASSRQGGRETQYF
TRBV2,TRBJ1-1,NA,NA,TGTGCCAGCAGTGGGCAAAGGCACACTGAAGCTTTCTTT,CASSGQRHTEAFF
TRBV27,TRBJ1-6,NA,NA,TGTGCCAGCAGTCTAGGGTGGCGGGGGAACTCACCCCTCCACTTT,CASSLGWRGNSPLHF
TRBV10-2,TRBJ1-2,NA,NA,TGCGCCAGCAGTGTCGAGTCAACTTTCTATGGCTACACCTTC,CASSVESTFYGYTF
TRBV19,TRBJ2-7,NA,few,TGTGCCACCACCTCAGTAGGGACCTACGAGCAGTACTTC,CATTSVGTYEQYF
TRBV6-2/TRBV6-3,TRBJ1-1,NA,NA,TGTGCCAGCAGCCCCTTAAACACTGAAGCTTTCTTT,CASSPLNTEAFF
TRBV19,TRBJ2-2,NA,NA,TGTGCCAGTAGTATAGGAGCGGCTTTGAACACCGGGGAGCTGTTTTTT,CASSIGAALNTGELFF
TRBV28,TRBJ2-3,NA,NA,TGTGCCAGCACCCTGTCCGGGACGGCTCGCACAGATACGCAGTATTTT,CASTLSGTARTDTQYF
TRBV7-2,TRBJ1-2,NA,NA,TGTGCCAGCAGCGCAGACAGGCTGAACTATGGCTACACCTTC,CASSADRLNYGYTF
TRBV28,TRBJ2-1,TRBD2,NA,TGTGCCAGCAGTTTATCCGGGAGGGATGAGCAGTTCTTC,CASSLSGRDEQFF
TRBV28,TRBJ2-7,TRBD2,NA,TGTGCCAGCAGTTTGTTGGGTAGCGGGAGGTCCTACGAGCAGTACTTC,CASSLLGSGRSYEQYF
TRBV28,TRBJ2-3,NA,NA,TGTGCCAGCAGTTCGTATACTAGGACGCTCGGAGATACGCAGTATTTT,CASSSYTRTLGDTQYF
TRBV11-2,TRBJ1-5,TRBD1,NA,TGTGCCAGCGGCTGCGGACGGGACAGCCTTAACGATAGCAATCAGCCCCAGCATTTT,CASGCGRDSLNDSNQPQHF
TRBV19,TRBJ1-2,NA,NA,TGTGCCAGTAGTATTTTGGGCGGTGGGGGCTACACCTTC,CASSILGGGGYTF
TRBV9,TRBJ1-4,TRBD1,NA,TGTGCCAGCAGCGGCCAGGGGGGTTATGAAAAACTGTTTTTT,CASSGQGGYEKLFF
TRBV5-4,TRBJ2-1,TRBD1,NA,TGTGCCAGCAGCTTCGGGACAGGGGACTCGGGTGAGCAGTTCTTC,CASSFGTGDSGEQFF
TRBV5-1,TRBJ1-1,NA,NA,TGCGCCAGCAGCTTGGGGGCGGACAGTGAAGCTTTCTTT,CASSLGADSEAFF
TRBV7-2,TRBJ1-6,NA,NA,TGTGCTACGGCCCAGGGACGGGTTTATAATTCACCCCTCCACTTT,CATAQGRVYNSPLHF
TRBV6-1,TRBJ1-6,NA,NA,TGTGCCAGCAGTGAATTCAGTGCTCTATCGAGTTCACCCCTCCACTTT,CASSEFSALSSSPLHF
TRBV5-1,TRBJ2-7,NA,NA,TGCGCCAGCAGCTTGGCGCTGGGGACATCCTACGAGCAGTACTTC,CASSLALGTSYEQYF
TRBV7-9,TRBJ2-7,NA,NA,TGTGCCAGCAGCTTAGCCGGGTTGGCCTACGAGCAGTACTTC,CASSLAGLAYEQYF
TRBV19,TRBJ2-7,TRBD2,NA,TGTGCCAGTAGTATATGGAGCGGGAGGGAATCCTACGAGCAGTACTTC,CASSIWSGRESYEQYF
TRBV28,TRBJ2-1,TRBD1,NA,TGTGCCAGCAGTTTAGGCGAGGGGACAGGGGATGAGCAGTTCTTC,CASSLGEGTGDEQFF
TRBV7-9,TRBJ2-1,NA,NA,TGTGCCAGCAGTCCAAAGGCGGGAATCGCCTACAATGAGCAGTTCTTC,CASSPKAGIAYNEQFF
TRBV30,TRBJ1-2,TRBD1,NA,TGTGCCTGGAGTCCCGGGACAGGGCCTGGCTACACCTTC,CAWSPGTGPGYTF
TRBV4-1,TRBJ2-1,TRBD2,NA,TGCGCCAGCAGCCAAGGGTGGGGGGGACACAATGAGCAGTTCTTC,CASSQGWGGHNEQFF
TRBV7-3,TRBJ1-1,NA,NA,TGTGCCAGCAGCTTAATCGGACAAGCTTTCTTT,CASSLIGQAFF
TRBV5-1,TRBJ1-6,TRBD1,NA,TGCGCCAGCAGCCTAGAGGGACAGGGCAGTTCACCCCTCCACTTT,CASSLEGQGSSPLHF
TRBV28,TRBJ2-3,TRBD1,NA,TGTGCCAGCAGCCCGACAGGGGAATTCACAGATACGCAGTATTTT,CASSPTGEFTDTQYF
TRBV28,TRBJ1-2,TRBD1,NA,TGTGCCAGCACCTTGACAGGGTTTGCCTATGGCTACACCTTC,CASTLTGFAYGYTF
TRBV7-8,TRBJ1-6,NA,NA,TGTGCCAGCAGCTTAACCAACTCCTATAATTCACCCCTCCACTTT,CASSLTNSYNSPLHF
TRBV28,TRBJ1-2,NA,once,TGTGCCACCTTAAGGGAGGGCTACACCTTC,CATLREGYTF
TRBV19,TRBJ2-7,TRBD2,NA,TGTGCCAGTAGTATGACCGGGACTAGCGTCTACGAGCAGTACTTC,CASSMTGTSVYEQYF
TRBV5-1,TRBJ2-3,TRBD1,NA,TGCGCCAGCAGCGTAGGCCAGGGACAGGTGGCAGATACGCAGTATTTT,CASSVGQGQVADTQYF
TRBV5-1,TRBJ2-7,TRBD2,NA,TGCGCCAGCAGCTTGCAGGGGCTGGGACTAGCAAACGAGCAGTACTTC,CASSLQGLGLANEQYF
TRBV3-1/TRBV3-2,TRBJ1-2,NA,NA,TGTGCCAGCAGCCAAGCCGGGATCCGCGCTAACTATGGCTACACCTTC,CASSQAGIRANYGYTF
TRBV30,TRBJ2-6,NA,NA,TGTGCCGGGCTCGGGGGCAGGGGATCCTCTGGGGCCAACGTCCTGACTTTC,CAGLGGRGSSGANVLTF
TRBV7-2,TRBJ2-7,TRBD2,NA,TGTGCCAGCAGTGGACTAGCGGGAGGCCCCGAGCAGTACTTC,CASSGLAGGPEQYF
TRBV5-4,TRBJ1-2,NA,once,TGTGCCAGCAGCCAAGGGACGGGGAGCTATGGCTACACCTTC,CASSQGTGSYGYTF
TRBV15,TRBJ2-1,NA,NA,TGTGCCACCAGCAGAGACAGGGGGGGTGGCAATGAGCAGTTCTTC,CATSRDRGGGNEQFF
TRBV7-3,TRBJ2-6,TRBD2,NA,TGTGCCAGCAGCTTACTCGCTAGCGGGTACTCTGGGGCCAACGTCCTGACTTTC,CASSLLASGYSGANVLTF
TRBV21-1,TRBJ2-1,NA,NA,TGTGCCAGCAGCAAAAAGTGGGACAACTCCTACAATGAGCAGTTCTTC,CASSKKWDNSYNEQFF